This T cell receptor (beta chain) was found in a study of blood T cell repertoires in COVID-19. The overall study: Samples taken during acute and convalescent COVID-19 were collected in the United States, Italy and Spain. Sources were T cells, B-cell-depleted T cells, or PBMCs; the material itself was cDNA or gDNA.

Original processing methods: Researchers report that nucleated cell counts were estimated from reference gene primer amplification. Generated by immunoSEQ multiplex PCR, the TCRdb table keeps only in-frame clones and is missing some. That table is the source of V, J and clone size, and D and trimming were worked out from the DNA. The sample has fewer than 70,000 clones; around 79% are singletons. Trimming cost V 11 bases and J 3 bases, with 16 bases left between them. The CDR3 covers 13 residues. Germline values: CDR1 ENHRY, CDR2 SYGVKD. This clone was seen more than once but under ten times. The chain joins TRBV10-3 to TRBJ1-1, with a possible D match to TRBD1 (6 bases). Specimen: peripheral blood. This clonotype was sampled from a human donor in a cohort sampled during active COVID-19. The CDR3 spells CAAKNREDTEAFF. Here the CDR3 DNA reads TGTGCCGCGAAAAACAGGGAAGACACTGAAGCTTTCTTT.